The 27 T cell receptor beta chains below were found in one sample sequenced in a study of blood T cell repertoires in COVID-19. TCRdb's table, derived via immunoSEQ multiplex PCR, lists solely in-frame clones and lacks some. The sample comprises under 350,000 clones, about nine tenths of which are singletons, and 1.7% rests with the top ten. The sequenced sample consisted of PBMCs or T cells enriched from blood (not recorded which). These receptor sequences come from a woman aged 35 to 49 who had recovered from COVID-19.

The genes are TRBV9 and TRBJ2-3, with 12 bases aligning to TRBD2. Germline V CDR1 and CDR2: SGDLS, YYNGEE. The J segment lost 2 bases and the V segment lost 3 bases, leaving 4 bases of the junction unmatched. The CDR3 has 16 residues. The CDR3 region has the DNA TGTGCCAGCAGCGGCGGACTAGCGGGATTCACAGATACGCAGTATTTT. Translated, it gives CASSGGLAGFTDTQYF. The full variable domain, with the rest looked up from reference TRBV9 and TRBJ2-3, is DSGVTQTPKHLITATGQRVTLRCSPRSGDLSVYWYQQSLDQGLQFLIQYYNGEERAKGNILERFSAQQFPDLHSELNLSSLELGDSALYFCASSGGLAGFTDTQYFGPGTRLTVL.

The J gene is TRBJ1-1, the V gene TRBV7-9, with D perhaps TRBD1 (5 bases). V lost 1 base and J 3 bases, leaving 12 bases between the germline ends. This CDR3 is 15 amino acids long. Germline V gene data show CDR1 as SEHNR and CDR2 as FQNEAQ (reference sequence). DNA of the CDR3: TGTGCCAGCAGCTTAGGAGGAGGAGGGGACACTGAAGCTTTCTTT. It is translated as CASSLGGGGDTEAFF.

V usage is TRBV11-2 and J usage is TRBJ2-3; TRBD1 matches 10 bases. Germline-derived CDR1 and CDR2 are SGHAT and FQNNGV. The junction had 0 bases not matched to a gene; V was cut back by 5 bases and J by 1 base. CDR3 size: 14 residues. The CDR3 nucleotides read TGTGCCAGCAGCGACAGGGGGCGCACAGATACGCAGTATTTT. It specifies CASSDRGRTDTQYF.

This rearrangement joins TRBV20-1 to TRBJ2-5; weak D call: TRBD2 (6 bases). In germline, CDR1 is DFQATT, CDR2 SNEGSKA (reference sequence). Trimming took off 3 bases at V and 1 base at J, with 9 bases between the two ends. The length of the CDR3 is 13 residues. CDR3 in amino acids: CSASAGSQETQYF. The DNA for the CDR3 is TGCAGTGCTAGTGCGGGAAGCCAAGAGACCCAGTACTTC.

The V and J genes are TRBV7-8 and TRBJ1-2, with TRBD1 matching over 10 bases. After removal of 5 bases from V and 2 bases from J, the junction contained 5 bases not matched to a gene. The CDR3 is 15 residues long. Germline assignment: CDR1 SGHVS and CDR2 FQNEAQ. The CDR3 region is CASSPRDRGNYGYTF. DNA for the CDR3: TGTGCCAGCAGCCCCCGGGACAGGGGAAACTATGGCTACACCTTC.

V is TRBV14 and J is TRBJ1-1, with a possible D match to TRBD1 (6 bases). V was pared by 4 bases and J by 1 base, with 13 bases between. CDR1 and CDR2 (germline): SGHDN, FVKESK. CDR3 size: 15 residues. The chain's CDR3 is CASSRIQGWNTEAFF. The CDR3 DNA reads TGTGCCAGCAGCCGGATACAGGGTTGGAACACTGAAGCTTTCTTT.

The V and J genes are TRBV30 and TRBJ2-7; the D gene is possibly TRBD1 (6 bases). V lost 0 bases and J lost 9, with 12 bases in between. Germline values: CDR1 GTSNPN, CDR2 SVGIG (reference sequence). This CDR3 spans 12 amino acids. CDR3 amino acids: CAWSVQGYWQYF. CDR3 DNA: TGTGCCTGGAGTGTACAGGGATATTGGCAGTACTTC.

The chain has TRBV3-1 (or the pseudogene TRBV3-2) and TRBJ1-2; a possible D gene is TRBD1 (5 bases). This CDR3 spans 15 amino acids. The germline V and J ends were trimmed by 4 bases and 4 bases, with 16 bases remaining between them. Germline lookup yields CDR1 LGHDT and CDR2 YNNKEL (reference sequence). The CDR3 sequence: CASSPRTPAAYGYTF. DNA of the CDR3: TGTGCCAGCAGCCCCCGGACACCTGCGGCCTATGGCTACACCTTC.

J is TRBJ1-2 and V is TRBV4-1; D is unclear. The CDR3 loop spans 13 amino acids. V lost 1 base and J lost 0, with 3 bases in between. The germline V gene encodes CDR1 MGHRA and CDR2 YSYEKL. This chain's CDR3 is CASSQAPNYGYTF. As DNA, the CDR3 is TGCGCCAGCAGCCAAGCTCCTAACTATGGCTACACCTTC.

This clone was seen a handful of times. This chain's CDR3 is CASSLQGNVGNTIYF. CDR3 bases: TGCGCCAGCAGCTTGCAGGGGAACGTTGGAAACACCATATATTTT. The chain is built from TRBV5-1 and TRBJ1-3; D possibly corresponds to TRBD1 (6 bases). Germline V gene sequence: CDR1 SGHRS, CDR2 YFSETQ. The CDR3 runs to 15 residues. V lost 1 base and J lost 3, with 11 bases in between.

The chain employs TRBV5-4 and TRBJ2-2; tentatively, D is TRBD2 (6 bases). Germline V gene data show CDR1 as SGHNT and CDR2 as YYREEE (reference sequence). V lost 4 bases to trimming and J lost 2 bases, with 15 bases between them. The CDR3 runs 16 residues. The CDR3 DNA sequence: TGTGCCAGCAGCCCGGAGGGAGGACGAAACACCGGGGAGCTGTTTTTT. Protein product: CASSPEGGRNTGELFF.

The J gene is TRBJ1-6, the V gene TRBV10-3, with D hard to call. Germline V gene data show CDR1 as ENHRY and CDR2 as SYGVKD. Trimming removed 10 bases at V and 7 bases at J, with 29 bases between. The length of the CDR3 is 18 residues. This CDR3 is CATPGGVESDDVNSPLHF. DNA of the CDR3: TGTGCCACCCCGGGCGGGGTAGAGTCGGATGACGTCAATTCACCCCTCCACTTT.

CDR3 residues: CASSLADTYNEQFF. CDR3 coding DNA: TGTGCCAGCAGCTTAGCGGATACTTACAATGAGCAGTTCTTC. The chain has TRBV7-3 and TRBJ2-1; no clear D gene. Trimming took off 2 bases at V and 4 bases at J, with 9 bases between the two ends. There are 14 residues in the CDR3. The germline CDR1 and CDR2 sequences are SGHTA and FQGTGA.

The chain joins TRBV29-1 to TRBJ2-5, with TRBD1 matching 9 bases. Per the germline V gene, CDR1 is SQVTM and CDR2 is ANQGSEA. The CDR3 extends over 17 amino acids. J gave up 2 bases and V 7 bases, and 17 bases lay outside the gene matches. CDR3: CSGVGTGSRVLQETQYF. CDR3 DNA: TGCAGCGGCGTGGGGACAGGGTCGAGGGTGCTACAAGAGACCCAGTACTTC.

A word on this clone: One junction end disagrees with the germline gene, perhaps due to a read error. This rearrangement joins TRBV28 to TRBJ2-3; 7 positions agree with TRBD2. This CDR3 has 13 amino acids. Germline values: CDR1 MDHEN, CDR2 SYDVKM. CDR3 DNA sequence: TGTGCCATCCAGCGGGGACGCACACATACGCAGTATTTT. Translated, it gives CAIQRGRTHTQYF.

V is TRBV9 and J is TRBJ2-2, with TRBD1 as a possible D gene (6 bases). The CDR3 loop spans 16 amino acids. Germline CDR1 and CDR2: SGDLS and YYNGEE. Trimming stripped 2 bases from V and 0 bases from J, with 11 bases between. The CDR3, as DNA: TGTGCCAGCAGCGTCCCAAGACAGGCGAACACCGGGGAGCTGTTTTTT. The encoded protein is CASSVPRQANTGELFF. Full variable domain (outside the CDR3, taken from reference TRBV9 and TRBJ2-2): DSGVTQTPKHLITATGQRVTLRCSPRSGDLSVYWYQQSLDQGLQFLIQYYNGEERAKGNILERFSAQQFPDLHSELNLSSLELGDSALYFCASSVPRQANTGELFFGEGSRLTVL.

The chain recombines TRBV5-1 with TRBJ1-4; 8 nucleotides agree with TRBD1. This CDR3 region has 14 residues. The ends lost 4 bases at V and 8 bases at J; junction bases unmatched: 7. From germline, CDR1 is SGHRS and CDR2 YFSETQ. The CDR3: CASSRTGTNEKLFF. The DNA for the CDR3 is TGCGCCAGCAGCCGGACAGGGACGAACGAAAAACTGTTTTTT.

V gene TRBV19 combines with J gene TRBJ1-1; weak D call: TRBD1 (6 bases). Deletions cut 2 bases from V and 1 base from J, with 11 bases between. CDR1 LNHDA and CDR2 SQIVND come from the germline V gene (reference sequence). The CDR3 totals 15 residues. The CDR3 DNA reads TGTGCCAGTAGTATACGGGGGGCGAAGAACACTGAAGCTTTCTTT. Its protein product is CASSIRGAKNTEAFF.

In this sample, this clone turned up once. V is TRBV18 and J is TRBJ1-1; no reliable D call. Germline CDR1 is KGHSH and CDR2 is LQKENI. Trimming pared 2 bases from V and 5 bases from J, leaving 12 bases between. This CDR3 has 14 residues. CDR3 loop: CASSPLGRGTEAFF. In DNA form, the CDR3 reads TGTGCCAGCTCACCATTGGGGAGAGGGACTGAAGCTTTCTTT. The full variable domain, its missing parts supplied by reference TRBV18 and TRBJ1-1, is NAGVMQNPRHLVRRRGQEARLRCSPMKGHSHVYWYRQLPEEGLKFMVYLQKENIIDESGMPKERFSAEFPKEGPSILRIQQVVRGDSAAYFCASSPLGRGTEAFFGQGTRLTVV.

The rearrangement uses TRBV5-1 and TRBJ2-3, with 10 bases matching TRBD1. J lost 3 bases, V lost 1 base, and 5 bases had no gene match. The CDR3 has 16 residues. CDR1 is SGHRS and CDR2 is YFSETQ in the germline V gene. CDR3 sequence reads: CASSLMGDRGTDTQYF. The CDR3 nucleotides are TGCGCCAGCAGCTTGATGGGGGACAGGGGTACAGATACGCAGTATTTT.

Details on this clone: This specimen includes other DNA sequences encoding the same CDR3. This sequence joins TRBV28 and TRBJ1-1; 8 positions agree with TRBD1. The CDR3 spans 14 residues. Trimming at V came to 4 bases and at J to 1 base, leaving 2 bases not matched to a gene. Germline values: CDR1 MDHEN, CDR2 SYDVKM. The CDR3 reads CASSSGQGNTEAFF. The CDR3 DNA is TGTGCCAGCAGTTCCGGACAGGGGAACACTGAAGCTTTCTTT.

CDR3 bases: TGTGCCACGGGACTAGCGGGTTCTGGGACCCAGTACTTC. Its protein product is CATGLAGSGTQYF. V and J are TRBV7-2 and TRBJ2-5; TRBD2 agrees at 12 bases. The V gene's germline CDR1 is SGHTA and CDR2 FQGNSA. The V segment lost 10 bases and the J segment 7 bases; nucleotides outside the gene matches: 7. This CDR3 has 13 residues.

CDR3 sequence (DNA): TGTGCCTGGAAAGGTCAGGGTCTAAACACCGGGGAGCTGTTTTTT. This codes for CAWKGQGLNTGELFF. The chain uses TRBV30 and TRBJ2-2; TRBD1 might be the D (5 bases). There are 15 residues in the CDR3. Germline V CDR1 and CDR2: GTSNPN, SVGIG (reference sequence). V was clipped by 4 bases and J by 2 bases, with 14 bases between them.

V is TRBV19 and J is TRBJ1-5; D is perhaps TRBD1 (6 bases). Trimming cost V 5 bases and J 9 bases, with 11 bases left between them. Germline V gene sequence: CDR1 LNHDA, CDR2 SQIVND (reference sequence). The CDR3 has 12 amino acids. CDR3 sequence (DNA): TGTGCCAGTAGTCCCACAGGGTTGCCCCAGCATTTT. Its translation: CASSPTGLPQHF.

The V call is TRBV9, the J call TRBJ2-2; unclear D gene. V shed 3 bases and J shed 6 bases, with 9 bases lying between them. CDR3 length: 13 residues. The germline V gene encodes CDR1 SGDLS and CDR2 YYNGEE. This CDR3 reads CASSEADSGELFF. CDR3 bases: TGTGCCAGCAGCGAAGCCGATTCCGGGGAGCTGTTTTTT. The full variable domain, completed using reference TRBV9 and TRBJ2-2, is DSGVTQTPKHLITATGQRVTLRCSPRSGDLSVYWYQQSLDQGLQFLIQYYNGEERAKGNILERFSAQQFPDLHSELNLSSLELGDSALYFCASSEADSGELFFGEGSRLTVL.

The chain is built from TRBV6-8 and TRBJ1-2; 10 positions agree with TRBD1. V lost 4 bases to trimming and J lost 8 bases; unmatched junction nucleotides: 7. The V gene's germline CDR1 is MNHGY and CDR2 SAAAGT. The CDR3 sequence is 14 residues long. This CDR3 reads CASSWDRGRGGYTF. The DNA of the CDR3 is TGTGCCAGCAGTTGGGACAGGGGAAGAGGAGGCTACACCTTC.

V and J are TRBV6-5 and TRBJ1-1; D not certain. The CDR3 contains 14 residues. The germline V and J ends were trimmed by 0 bases and 0 bases, with 5 bases remaining between them. In germline, CDR1 is MNHEY, CDR2 SVGAGI. The CDR3 is CASSYSKMNTEAFF. The CDR3 DNA reads TGTGCCAGCAGTTACTCCAAAATGAACACTGAAGCTTTCTTT.